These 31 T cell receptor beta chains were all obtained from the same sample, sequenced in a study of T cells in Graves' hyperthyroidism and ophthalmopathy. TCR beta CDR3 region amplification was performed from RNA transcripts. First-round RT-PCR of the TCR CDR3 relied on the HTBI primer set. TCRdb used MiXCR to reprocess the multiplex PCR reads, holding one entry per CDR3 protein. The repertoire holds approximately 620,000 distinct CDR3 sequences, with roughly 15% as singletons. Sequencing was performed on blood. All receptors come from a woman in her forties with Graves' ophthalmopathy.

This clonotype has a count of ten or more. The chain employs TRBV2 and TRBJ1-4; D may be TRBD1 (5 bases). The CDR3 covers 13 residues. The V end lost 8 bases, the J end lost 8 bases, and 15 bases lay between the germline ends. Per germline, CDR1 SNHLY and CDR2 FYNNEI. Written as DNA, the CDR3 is TGTGCCAGCTGTGGGGCGAGTGGAGAAAAACTGTTTTTT. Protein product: CASCGASGEKLFF.

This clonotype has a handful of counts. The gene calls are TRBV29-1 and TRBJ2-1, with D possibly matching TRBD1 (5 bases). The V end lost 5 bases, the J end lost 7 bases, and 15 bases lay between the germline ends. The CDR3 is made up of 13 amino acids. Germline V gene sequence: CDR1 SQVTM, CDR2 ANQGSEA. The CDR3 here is CSVSPVTVNEQFF. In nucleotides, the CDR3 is TGCAGCGTTTCCCCCGTGACAGTTAATGAGCAGTTCTTC.

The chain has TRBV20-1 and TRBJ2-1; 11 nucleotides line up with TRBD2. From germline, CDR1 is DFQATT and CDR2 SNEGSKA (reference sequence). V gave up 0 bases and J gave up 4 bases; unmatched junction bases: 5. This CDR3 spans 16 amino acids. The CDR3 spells CSARDSSGGTYNEQFF. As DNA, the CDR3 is TGCAGTGCTAGAGACTCTAGCGGGGGGACTTACAATGAGCAGTTCTTC.

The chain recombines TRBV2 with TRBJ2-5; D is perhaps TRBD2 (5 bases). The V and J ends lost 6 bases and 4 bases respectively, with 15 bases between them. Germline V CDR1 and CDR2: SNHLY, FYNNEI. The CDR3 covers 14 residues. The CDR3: CASSTAEGGETQYF. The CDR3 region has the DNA TGTGCCAGCAGCACAGCAGAGGGTGGAGAGACCCAGTACTTC.

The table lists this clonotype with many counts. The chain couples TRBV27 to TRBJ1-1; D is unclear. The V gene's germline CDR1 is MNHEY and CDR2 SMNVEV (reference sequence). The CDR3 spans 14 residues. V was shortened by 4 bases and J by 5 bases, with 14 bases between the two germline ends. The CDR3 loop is CASSSGKGGTEAFF. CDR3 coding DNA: TGTGCCAGCAGTTCAGGAAAGGGTGGAACTGAAGCTTTCTTT.

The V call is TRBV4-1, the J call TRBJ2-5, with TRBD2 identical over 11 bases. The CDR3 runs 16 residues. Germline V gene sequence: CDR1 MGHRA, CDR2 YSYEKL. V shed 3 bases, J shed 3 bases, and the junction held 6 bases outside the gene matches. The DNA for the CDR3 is TGCGCCAGCAGCCATGGCGCGGGACTAGCGGAAGAGACCCAGTACTTC. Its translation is CASSHGAGLAEETQYF.

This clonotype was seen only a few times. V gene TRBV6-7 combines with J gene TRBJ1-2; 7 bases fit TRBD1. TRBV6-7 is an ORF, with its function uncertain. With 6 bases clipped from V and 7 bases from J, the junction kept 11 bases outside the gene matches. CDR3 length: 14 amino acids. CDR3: CASREPGQLPGYTF. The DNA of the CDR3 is TGTGCCAGCAGGGAACCGGGACAGCTACCTGGCTACACCTTC.

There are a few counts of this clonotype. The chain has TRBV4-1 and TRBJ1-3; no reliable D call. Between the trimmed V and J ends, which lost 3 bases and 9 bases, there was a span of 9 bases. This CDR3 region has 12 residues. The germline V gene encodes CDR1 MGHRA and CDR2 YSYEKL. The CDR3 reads CASSQLEGTIYF. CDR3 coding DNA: TGCGCCAGCAGCCAGCTCGAGGGCACCATATATTTT.

CDR3 sequence: CASSHIGLAGLGTDTQYF. The CDR3 DNA sequence: TGCGCCAGCAGCCATATTGGACTAGCGGGCCTCGGCACAGATACGCAGTATTTT. V usage is TRBV4-1 and J usage is TRBJ2-3; the match to TRBD2 covers 11 bases. The CDR3 is made up of 18 amino acids. After removal of 3 bases from V and 1 base from J, the junction contained 9 bases not matched to a gene. Germline values: CDR1 MGHRA, CDR2 YSYEKL.

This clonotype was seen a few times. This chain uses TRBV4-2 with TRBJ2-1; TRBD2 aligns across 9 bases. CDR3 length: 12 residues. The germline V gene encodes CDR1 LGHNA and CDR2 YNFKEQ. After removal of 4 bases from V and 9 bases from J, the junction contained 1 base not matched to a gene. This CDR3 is CASSPSGVEQFF. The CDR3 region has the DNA TGTGCCAGCAGCCCTAGCGGGGTTGAGCAGTTCTTC.

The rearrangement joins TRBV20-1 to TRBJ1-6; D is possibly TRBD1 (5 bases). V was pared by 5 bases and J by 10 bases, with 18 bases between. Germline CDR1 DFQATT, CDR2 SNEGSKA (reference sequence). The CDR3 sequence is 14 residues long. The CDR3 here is CSAPGAGELSPLHF. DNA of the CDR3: TGCAGTGCTCCCGGGGCGGGGGAGTTGTCACCCCTCCACTTT.

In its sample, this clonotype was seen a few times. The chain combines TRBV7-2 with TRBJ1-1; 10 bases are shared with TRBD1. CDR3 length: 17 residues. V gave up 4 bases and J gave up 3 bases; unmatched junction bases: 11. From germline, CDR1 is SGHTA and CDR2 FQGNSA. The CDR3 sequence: CASSSKPAGQGDTEAFF. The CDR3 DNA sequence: TGTGCCAGCAGCTCTAAACCCGCTGGACAGGGGGACACTGAAGCTTTCTTT. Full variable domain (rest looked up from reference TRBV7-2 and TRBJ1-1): GAGVSQSPSNKVTEKGKDVELRCDPISGHTALYWYRQSLGQGLEFLIYFQGNSAPDKSGLPSDRFSAERTGGSVSTLTIQRTQQEDSAVYLCASSSKPAGQGDTEAFFGQGTRLTVV.

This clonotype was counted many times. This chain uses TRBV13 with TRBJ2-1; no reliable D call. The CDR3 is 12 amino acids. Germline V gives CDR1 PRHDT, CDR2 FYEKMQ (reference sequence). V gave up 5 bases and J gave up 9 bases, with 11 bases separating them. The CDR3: CASSDPPGEQFF. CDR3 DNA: TGTGCCAGCAGCGACCCCCCGGGTGAGCAGTTCTTC.

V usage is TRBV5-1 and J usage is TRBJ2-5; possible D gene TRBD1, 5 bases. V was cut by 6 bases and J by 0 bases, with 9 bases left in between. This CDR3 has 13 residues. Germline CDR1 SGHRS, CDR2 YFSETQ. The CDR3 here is CASTRGYQETQYF. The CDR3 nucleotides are TGCGCCAGCACTAGGGGATACCAAGAGACCCAGTACTTC. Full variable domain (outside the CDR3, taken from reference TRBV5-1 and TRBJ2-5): KAGVTQTPRYLIKTRGQQVTLSCSPISGHRSVSWYQQTPGQGLQFLFEYFSETQRNKGNFPGRFSGRQFSNSRSEMNVSTLELGDSALYLCASTRGYQETQYFGPGTRLLVL.

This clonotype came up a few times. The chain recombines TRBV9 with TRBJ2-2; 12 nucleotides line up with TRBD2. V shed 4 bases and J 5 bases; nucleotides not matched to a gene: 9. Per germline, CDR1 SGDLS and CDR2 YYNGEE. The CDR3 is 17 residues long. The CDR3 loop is CASSTQTSGSRTGELFF. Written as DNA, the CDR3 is TGTGCCAGCAGCACCCAGACTAGCGGGAGTCGGACCGGGGAGCTGTTTTTT. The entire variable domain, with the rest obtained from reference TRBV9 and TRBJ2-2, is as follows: DSGVTQTPKHLITATGQRVTLRCSPRSGDLSVYWYQQSLDQGLQFLIQYYNGEERAKGNILERFSAQQFPDLHSELNLSSLELGDSALYFCASSTQTSGSRTGELFFGEGSRLTVL.

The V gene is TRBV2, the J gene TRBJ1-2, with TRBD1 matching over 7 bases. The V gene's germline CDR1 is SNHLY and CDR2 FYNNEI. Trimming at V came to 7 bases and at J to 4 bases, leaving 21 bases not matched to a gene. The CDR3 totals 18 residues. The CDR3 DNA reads TGTGCCAGCAATCCCGGGGTGAAGAGACAGGGAAGGAGCTATGGCTACACCTTC. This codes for CASNPGVKRQGRSYGYTF.

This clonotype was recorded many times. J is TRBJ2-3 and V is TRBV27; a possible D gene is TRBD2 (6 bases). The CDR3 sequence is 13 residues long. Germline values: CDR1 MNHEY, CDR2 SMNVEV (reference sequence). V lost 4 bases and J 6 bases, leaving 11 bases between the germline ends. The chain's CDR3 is CASSYSGQDTQYF. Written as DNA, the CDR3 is TGTGCCAGCAGTTATAGCGGTCAGGATACGCAGTATTTT.

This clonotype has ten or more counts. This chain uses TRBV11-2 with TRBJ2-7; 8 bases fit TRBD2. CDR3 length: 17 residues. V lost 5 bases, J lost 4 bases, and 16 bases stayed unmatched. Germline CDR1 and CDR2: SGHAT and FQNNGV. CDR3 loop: CASSPGTAGGSRYEQYF. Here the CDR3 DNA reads TGTGCCAGCAGCCCCGGCACCGCGGGAGGCTCGAGGTACGAGCAGTACTTC. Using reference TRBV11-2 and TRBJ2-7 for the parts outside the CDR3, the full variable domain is EAGVAQSPRYKIIEKRQSVAFWCNPISGHATLYWYQQILGQGPKLLIQFQNNGVVDDSQLPKDRFSAERLKGVDSTLKIQPAKLEDSAVYLCASSPGTAGGSRYEQYFGPGTRLTVT.

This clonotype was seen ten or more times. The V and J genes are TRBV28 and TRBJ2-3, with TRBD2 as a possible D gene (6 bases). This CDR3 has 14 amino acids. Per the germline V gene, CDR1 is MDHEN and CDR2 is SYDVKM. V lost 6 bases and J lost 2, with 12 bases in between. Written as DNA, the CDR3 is TGTGCCAGCAGCCAAGGCGGGATCACAGATACGCAGTATTTT. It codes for CASSQGGITDTQYF.

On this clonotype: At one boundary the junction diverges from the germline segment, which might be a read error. CDR3 DNA sequence: TGTGCCAGCAGCGAAGAGGGGGCCAATGAGCAGTTCTTC. It translates to CASSEEGANEQFF. The chain uses TRBV3-1 and TRBJ2-1; 7 nucleotides line up with TRBD1. The CDR3 loop spans 13 amino acids. The V gene's germline CDR1 is LGHDT and CDR2 YNNKEL (reference sequence).

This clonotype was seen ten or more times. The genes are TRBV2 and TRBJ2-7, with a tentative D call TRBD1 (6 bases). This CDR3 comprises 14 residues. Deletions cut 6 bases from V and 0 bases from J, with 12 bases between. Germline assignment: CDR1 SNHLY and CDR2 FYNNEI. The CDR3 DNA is TGTGCCAGCAGCCTCAGGGGTAACTCCTACGAGCAGTACTTC. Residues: CASSLRGNSYEQYF.

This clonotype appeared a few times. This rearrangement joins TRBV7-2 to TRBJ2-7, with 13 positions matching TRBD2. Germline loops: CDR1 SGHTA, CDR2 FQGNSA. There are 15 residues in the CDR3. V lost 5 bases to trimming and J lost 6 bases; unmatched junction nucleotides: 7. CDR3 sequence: CASSPRTSGSSEQYF. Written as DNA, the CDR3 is TGTGCCAGCAGCCCGAGGACTAGCGGGAGTAGCGAGCAGTACTTC.

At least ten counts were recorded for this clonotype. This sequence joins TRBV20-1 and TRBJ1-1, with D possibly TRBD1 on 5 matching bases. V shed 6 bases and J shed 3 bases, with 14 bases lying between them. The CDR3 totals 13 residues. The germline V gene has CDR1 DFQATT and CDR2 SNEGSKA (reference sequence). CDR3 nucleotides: TGCAGTGCCTCACCCGGGACGGACACTGAAGCTTTCTTT. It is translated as CSASPGTDTEAFF.

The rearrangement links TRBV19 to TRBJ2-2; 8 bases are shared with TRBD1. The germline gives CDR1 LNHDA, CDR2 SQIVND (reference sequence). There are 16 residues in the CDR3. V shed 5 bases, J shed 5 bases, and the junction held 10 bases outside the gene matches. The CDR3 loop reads CASSYLRGQGTGELFF. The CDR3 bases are TGTGCCAGTAGTTACCTCAGGGGGCAGGGGACCGGGGAGCTGTTTTTT.

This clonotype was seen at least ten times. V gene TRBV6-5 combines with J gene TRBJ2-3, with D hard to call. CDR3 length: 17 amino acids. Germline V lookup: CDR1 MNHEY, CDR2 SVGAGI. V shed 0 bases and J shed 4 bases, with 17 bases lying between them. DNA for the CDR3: TGTGCCAGCAGTTACTCGATATCGCGTTCCAGGTCAGATACGCAGTATTTT. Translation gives CASSYSISRSRSDTQYF.

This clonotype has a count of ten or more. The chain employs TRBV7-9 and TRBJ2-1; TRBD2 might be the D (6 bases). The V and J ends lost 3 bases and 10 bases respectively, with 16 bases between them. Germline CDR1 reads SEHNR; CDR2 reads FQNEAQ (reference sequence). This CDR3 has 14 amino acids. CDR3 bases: TGTGCCAGCAGCTTGTACCGGGAGCCCCGGGAGCAGTTCTTC. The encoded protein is CASSLYREPREQFF.

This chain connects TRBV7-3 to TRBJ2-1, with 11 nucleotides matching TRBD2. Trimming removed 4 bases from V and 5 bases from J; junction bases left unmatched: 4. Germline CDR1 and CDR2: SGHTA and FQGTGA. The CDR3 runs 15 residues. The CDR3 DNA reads TGTGCCAGCAGCTCTCAGACTAGCGGGAACAATGAGCAGTTCTTC. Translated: CASSSQTSGNNEQFF.

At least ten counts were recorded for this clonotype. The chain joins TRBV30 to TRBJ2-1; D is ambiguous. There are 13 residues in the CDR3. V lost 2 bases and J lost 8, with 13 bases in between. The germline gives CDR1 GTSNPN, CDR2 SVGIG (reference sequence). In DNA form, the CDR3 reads TGTGCCTGGAGTACCTCGCGGTGGGATGAGCAGTTCTTC. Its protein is CAWSTSRWDEQFF.

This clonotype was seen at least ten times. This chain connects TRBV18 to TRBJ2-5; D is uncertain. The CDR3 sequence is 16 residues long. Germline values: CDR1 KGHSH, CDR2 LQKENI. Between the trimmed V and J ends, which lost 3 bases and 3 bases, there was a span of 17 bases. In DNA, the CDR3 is TGTGCCAGCTCACCTATTCCCCTAGGTAACGAAGAGACCCAGTACTTC. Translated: CASSPIPLGNEETQYF.

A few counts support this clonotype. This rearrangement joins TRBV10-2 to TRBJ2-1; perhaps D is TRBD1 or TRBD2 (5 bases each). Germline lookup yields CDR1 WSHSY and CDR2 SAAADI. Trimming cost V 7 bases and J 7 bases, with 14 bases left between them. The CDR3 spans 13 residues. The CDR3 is CASIAGTGNEQFF. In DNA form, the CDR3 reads TGCGCCAGCATTGCCGGGACGGGGAATGAGCAGTTCTTC.

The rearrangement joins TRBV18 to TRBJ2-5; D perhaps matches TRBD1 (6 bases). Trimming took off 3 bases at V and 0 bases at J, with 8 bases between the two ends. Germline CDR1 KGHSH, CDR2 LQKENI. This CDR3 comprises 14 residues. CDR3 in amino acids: CASSPDRYQETQYF. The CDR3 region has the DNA TGTGCCAGCTCACCCGACAGGTACCAAGAGACCCAGTACTTC.